This T cell receptor beta chain derives from a study of CD8+ T cells in alopecia areata. RNA extraction and reverse transcription yielded cDNA as sequencing template. Here immunoSEQ multiplex PCR was the method, and the copy in TCRdb shows in-frame clones only, minus some. The repertoire holds about 120,000 clones, with 53% as singletons. Specified treatment: oral pan-JAK inhibitor, 5-10 mg twice daily. CDR1 is MGHDK, CDR2 SYGVNS, per germline. The CDR3 extends over 18 amino acids. Deletions cut 6 bases from V and 0 bases from J, with 24 bases between. Study-level findings and limits: Alphabeta T cells residing in normal skin are also sequenced in scalp samples.

To note about this clone: Its target is unknown.

The gene calls are TRBV25-1 and TRBJ2-7, with no clear D. This TCR came from a human donor with alopecia areata. The source was CD4+ T cells sorted from blood, collected at week 4, from a patient treated with tofacitinib. In nucleotides, the CDR3 is TGTGCCAGCAGCCACCCCGCCCCGGATGGAGTGGGCTCCTACGAGCAGTACTTC. It yields the protein CASSHPAPDGVGSYEQYF.